Following are 17 T cell receptor beta chains from one sample sequenced in a study of cytomegalovirus exposure and HLA in healthy donors. PCR was performed using 60 Vbeta and 13 Jbeta primers. Produced via immunoSEQ multiplex PCR; TCRdb's table is partial and in-frame only. The profile shows around 130,000 clones, 83% of them singletons. Sequenced input: PBMCs. Receptor source: a girl aged 2 to 9 in good health and CMV-seronegative.

This chain uses TRBV18 with TRBJ1-5; D unclear. V lost 2 bases to trimming and J lost 3 bases, with 5 bases between them. CDR3 length: 13 amino acids. Germline V lookup: CDR1 KGHSH, CDR2 LQKENI. CDR3 amino acids: CASSPADNQPQHF. CDR3 DNA sequence: TGTGCCAGCTCACCAGCAGACAATCAGCCCCAGCATTTT.

This clone showed up just a few times. This rearrangement joins TRBV2 to TRBJ2-7, with D unclear. Per germline, CDR1 SNHLY and CDR2 FYNNEI. The CDR3 is 15 amino acids. Trimming shortened V by 2 bases and J by 3 bases, and 14 bases separated the two germline ends. CDR3 protein: CASSERFLRYYEQYF. For the CDR3, the DNA is TGTGCCAGCAGTGAACGGTTTCTAAGATACTACGAGCAGTACTTC.

The J gene is TRBJ2-5, the V gene TRBV9; TRBD1 is a possible D gene (5 bases). V was trimmed by 0 bases and J by 4 bases, leaving 7 bases between them. Germline loops: CDR1 SGDLS, CDR2 YYNGEE. The CDR3 has 13 residues. This chain's CDR3 is CASSVGQSETQYF. The DNA for the CDR3 is TGTGCCAGCAGCGTAGGACAGTCAGAGACCCAGTACTTC.

Remarks on this clone: Other DNA sequences in this sample translate to the same CDR3. The chain joins TRBV6-4 to TRBJ2-1, with TRBD1 as a possible D gene (5 bases). The CDR3 loop spans 15 amino acids. Trimming removed 6 bases at V and 4 bases at J, with 16 bases between. Germline V gene lookup returns CDR1 MRHNA and CDR2 SNTAGT. This chain's CDR3 is CASRAGQEPYNEQFF. CDR3 nucleotide sequence: TGTGCCAGCAGGGCAGGGCAGGAACCTTACAATGAGCAGTTCTTC.

The rearrangement uses TRBV5-1 and TRBJ1-1, with TRBD1 matching over 7 bases. CDR3 length: 14 amino acids. From germline, CDR1 is SGHRS and CDR2 YFSETQ. Trimming at V came to 0 bases and at J to 4 bases, leaving 3 bases not matched to a gene. This chain's CDR3 is CASSLGSGGTEAFF. In DNA, the CDR3 is TGCGCCAGCAGCTTGGGGTCAGGGGGCACTGAAGCTTTCTTT.

The chain joins TRBV11-2 to TRBJ2-7, with D perhaps TRBD1 (5 bases). V was trimmed by 0 bases and J by 4 bases, leaving 13 bases between them. Germline loops: CDR1 SGHAT, CDR2 FQNNGV. CDR3 size: 15 residues. The CDR3 is CASSLEWGPSYEQYF. Written as DNA, the CDR3 is TGTGCCAGCAGCTTAGAATGGGGCCCCTCTTACGAGCAGTACTTC.

This chain links TRBV9 with TRBJ1-4; D gene ambiguous. The CDR3 has 15 amino acids. V was trimmed by 2 bases and J by 7 bases, leaving 15 bases between them. Germline assignment: CDR1 SGDLS and CDR2 YYNGEE. CDR3 nucleotide sequence: TGTGCCAGCAGCGTGAGTGGTACTCCCCCTGAAAAACTGTTTTTT. Translation gives CASSVSGTPPEKLFF. Combining the CDR3 with reference TRBV9 and TRBJ1-4 gives the whole variable domain DSGVTQTPKHLITATGQRVTLRCSPRSGDLSVYWYQQSLDQGLQFLIQYYNGEERAKGNILERFSAQQFPDLHSELNLSSLELGDSALYFCASSVSGTPPEKLFFGSGTQLSVL.

This clone was seen once. The chain uses TRBV19 and TRBJ1-1; 8 bases fit TRBD1. V was pared by 6 bases and J by 3 bases, with 6 bases of the junction left unmatched. The CDR3 spans 14 residues. Germline-derived CDR1 and CDR2 are LNHDA and SQIVND (reference sequence). CDR3 sequence reads: CASRTQGEDTEAFF. The CDR3 bases are TGTGCCAGTAGGACACAGGGGGAGGACACTGAAGCTTTCTTT.

The sample holds one count of this clone. This chain's CDR3 is CASSLGLRSYNEQFF. CDR3 bases: TGCGCCAGCAGCTTGGGTCTCCGCTCCTACAATGAGCAGTTCTTC. The chain has TRBV5-1 and TRBJ2-1; D is unresolved. CDR1 is SGHRS and CDR2 is YFSETQ in the germline V gene. The V end lost 0 bases, the J end lost 0 bases, and 7 bases lay between the germline ends. This CDR3 is built from 15 residues.

The CDR3 DNA follows: TGTGCCAGCAGTTTATGGAGCGGCAACGAGCAGTACTTC. This translates into CASSLWSGNEQYF. The V gene is TRBV28, the J gene TRBJ2-7; TRBD2 is a possible D gene (5 bases). The V gene lost 0 bases and the J gene lost 5 bases, with 8 bases spanning the gap. The germline CDR1 and CDR2 sequences are MDHEN and SYDVKM. This CDR3 is built from 13 residues.

The chain links TRBV30 to TRBJ1-2, with D unresolved. This CDR3 contains 13 residues. CDR1 GTSNPN and CDR2 SVGIG come from the germline V gene (reference sequence). With 0 bases removed from V and 8 bases from J, the gap between germline ends came to 13 bases. CDR3 amino acids: CAWSVIRSGGYTF. In nucleotides, the CDR3 is TGTGCCTGGAGTGTAATTCGGAGTGGGGGCTACACCTTC.

V is TRBV27 and J is TRBJ2-7; D possibly corresponds to TRBD2 (6 bases). CDR3 length equals 14 residues. V was pared by 6 bases and J by 3 bases, with 15 bases between. The germline V gene has CDR1 MNHEY and CDR2 SMNVEV (reference sequence). The CDR3 DNA reads TGTGCCAGCAGCTCTATGGCGCGGGGCTACGAGCAGTACTTC. It specifies CASSSMARGYEQYF.

This clone came up once. The rearrangement uses TRBV7-9 and TRBJ1-2; 12 bases line up with TRBD1. Germline CDR1 and CDR2: SEHNR and FQNEAQ (reference sequence). CDR3 length: 16 residues. J gave up 4 bases and V 5 bases, and 8 bases lay outside the gene matches. The CDR3, as DNA: TGTGCCAGCAGCCCTGGTGGGGGACAGGGGGCCTATGGCTACACCTTC. Its protein is CASSPGGGQGAYGYTF.

The chain employs TRBV11-2 and TRBJ2-3, with D unresolved. V was clipped by 1 base and J by 2 bases, with 7 bases between them. In germline, CDR1 is SGHAT, CDR2 FQNNGV. The CDR3 is 14 amino acids. In DNA, the CDR3 is TGTGCCAGCAGCTTAGTCTTAGCCACAGATACGCAGTATTTT. Protein sequence: CASSLVLATDTQYF.

J is TRBJ1-4 and V is TRBV30, with 7 bases lining up with TRBD1. The CDR3 loop spans 14 amino acids. With V trimmed by 0 bases and J by 3 bases, 1 base remained unmatched. From germline, CDR1 is GTSNPN and CDR2 SVGIG (reference sequence). In DNA, the CDR3 is TGTGCCTGGAGTGTTGGGACAGCTAATGAAAAACTGTTTTTT. Its protein product is CAWSVGTANEKLFF. The full variable domain, its missing parts supplied by reference TRBV30 and TRBJ1-4, is SQTIHQWPATLVQPVGSPLSLECTVEGTSNPNLYWYRQAAGRGLQLLFYSVGIGQISSEVPQNLSASRPQDRQFILSSKKLLLSDSGFYLCAWSVGTANEKLFFGSGTQLSVL.

This chain joins TRBV7-9 and TRBJ1-2, with 9 positions matching TRBD1. Germline lookup yields CDR1 SEHNR and CDR2 FQNEAQ (reference sequence). V was pared by 5 bases and J by 6 bases, with 10 bases of the junction left unmatched. The CDR3 has 15 amino acids. The DNA for the CDR3 is TGTGCCAGCAGCACCGGGACAGGGAAGGTTGATGGCTACACCTTC. This codes for CASSTGTGKVDGYTF. Complete variable domain (other parts from reference TRBV7-9 and TRBJ1-2): DTGVSQNPRHKITKRGQNVTFRCDPISEHNRLYWYRQTLGQGPEFLTYFQNEAQLEKSRLLSDRFSAERPKGSFSTLEIQRTEQGDSAMYLCASSTGTGKVDGYTFGSGTRLTVV.

V gene TRBV9 combines with J gene TRBJ2-5; tentative D call: TRBD1 (5 bases). The J call is uncertain, as TRBJ2-7 better fits the DNA end. CDR1 and CDR2 (germline): SGDLS, YYNGEE. The CDR3 has 14 residues. Here the CDR3 reads CASSDNPGIDEQYF. The CDR3 DNA sequence: TGTGCCAGCAGCGATAATCCAGGGATCGACGAGCAGTACTTC.